The 27 T cell receptor beta chains listed next were all sequenced from one sample in a study of cytotoxic CD8 clonotypes in ibrutinib-treated CLL (dated by TCRdb to about 2021). Receptors were amplified or captured by the immunoSEQ multiplex PCR assay. The source is immuneACCESS, and TCRdb retained only in-frame sequences with V and J called. Part of the clones is not carried over; for the studies checked, unresolved V genes explain less than half of this, and the remainder is unexplained. This sample holds approximately 190,000 clones; more than 75% were observed only once. Over 9.5% of the sample goes to the ten largest clones. What the time point label conveys for this sample: approximately 11 months on ibrutinib. The starting material was PBMCs, obtained after 12 months of ibrutinib treatment. Receptor source: a human donor with chronic lymphocytic leukemia.

This clone was found once. The V call is TRBV21-1, the J call TRBJ2-5; the D call in the table, TRBD1, was not verified against the DNA. TRBV21-1 is a recognized pseudogene. This CDR3 contains 18 residues. CDR3: CASSPPTRTGAREETQYF. DNA of the CDR3: TGTGCCAGCAGCCCACCAACGAGGACAGGGGCGAGGGAAGAGACCCAGTACTTC.

The chain has TRBV19 and TRBJ1-2, with no clear D. Germline CDR1 is LNHDA and CDR2 is SQIVND (reference sequence). There are 14 residues in the CDR3. V shed 3 bases and J shed 4 bases, with 12 bases lying between them. The CDR3 nucleotides read TGTGCCAGTAGTATCGGCAGTACCCTCTATGGCTACACCTTC. It codes for CASSIGSTLYGYTF. The whole variable domain, filled in from reference TRBV19 and TRBJ1-2, reads DGGITQSPKYLFRKEGQNVTLSCEQNLNHDAMYWYRQDPGQGLRLIYYSQIVNDFQKGDIAEGYSVSREKKESFPLTVTSAQKNPTAFYLCASSIGSTLYGYTFGSGTRLTVV.

In DNA, the CDR3 is TGTGCCAGCAGAGACAATGAGCAGTTCTTC. This gives the protein CASRDNEQFF. V gene TRBV28 combines with J gene TRBJ2-1; D gene ambiguous. V lost 6 bases, J lost 5 bases, and 2 bases lay in between. The CDR3 covers 10 residues. The V gene's germline CDR1 is MDHEN and CDR2 SYDVKM.

V usage is TRBV15 and J usage is TRBJ2-7; 9 bases agree with TRBD1. J was trimmed by 1 base and V by 3 bases; bases with no gene match: 4. There are 15 residues in the CDR3. Germline V gene sequence: CDR1 LNHNV, CDR2 YYDKDF (reference sequence). The CDR3 DNA is TGTGCCACCAGCAGTACCGGGACAGGGTCCTACGAGCAGTACTTC. It codes for CATSSTGTGSYEQYF.

The chain is built from TRBV7-9 and TRBJ1-1; 7 positions agree with TRBD1. CDR1 and CDR2 (germline): SEHNR, FQNEAQ (reference sequence). The CDR3 is 15 amino acids. The trim removed 5 bases at V and 8 bases at J, leaving 14 bases unmatched. Here the CDR3 DNA reads TGTGCCAGCAGCCCACGGAGCACAGGGGATTCAGAAGCTTTCTTT. Its protein is CASSPRSTGDSEAFF.

This CDR3 reads CASSLEGSNYGYTF. DNA of the CDR3: TGCGCCAGCAGCTTGGAAGGGTCTAACTATGGCTACACCTTC. The J gene is TRBJ1-2, the V gene TRBV4-1; unclear D gene. The germline V and J ends were trimmed by 5 bases and 0 bases, with 10 bases remaining between them. Germline V CDR1 and CDR2: MGHRA, YSYEKL. This CDR3 is 14 amino acids long.

The CDR3 region is CASATSLQETQYF. CDR3 bases: TGCGCCAGCGCGACTAGCCTCCAAGAGACCCAGTACTTC. The chain links TRBV5-1 to TRBJ2-5, with TRBD2 matching 7 bases. CDR3 size: 13 residues. The trim removed 7 bases at V and 1 base at J, leaving 4 bases unmatched. CDR1 and CDR2 from the germline V gene are SGHRS and YFSETQ.

The chain joins TRBV7-9 to TRBJ2-2; TRBD2 is a possible D gene (5 bases). CDR3 length: 16 residues. With 5 bases removed from V and 3 bases from J, the gap between germline ends came to 16 bases. Germline assignment: CDR1 SEHNR and CDR2 FQNEAQ (reference sequence). The CDR3 bases are TGTGCCAGCAGCCCCGGAGGCTTACAACACACCGGGGAGCTGTTTTTT. Protein sequence: CASSPGGLQHTGELFF.

The gene calls are TRBV27 and TRBJ2-7; 8 bases align to TRBD1. V trimming: 6 bases; J trimming: 2 bases; junction bases outside the gene matches: 12. The CDR3 covers 16 residues. Germline V gives CDR1 MNHEY, CDR2 SMNVEV (reference sequence). CDR3 residues: CASRTSARQGPYEQYF. In DNA form, the CDR3 reads TGTGCCAGCAGAACTTCGGCCAGACAGGGGCCCTACGAGCAGTACTTC.

The gene calls are TRBV4-1 and TRBJ2-1; D is tentatively TRBD1 or TRBD2 (5 bases each). V lost 4 bases and J lost 10, with 17 bases in between. The CDR3 is made up of 14 amino acids. Germline V gene lookup returns CDR1 MGHRA and CDR2 YSYEKL. CDR3 in DNA: TGCGCCAGCAGCCGAACGGGGTGGGGCGGGGAGCAGTTCTTC. Encoded protein: CASSRTGWGGEQFF.

J is TRBJ1-1 and V is TRBV9; TRBD1 matches 12 bases. CDR3 length equals 16 residues. Germline assignment: CDR1 SGDLS and CDR2 YYNGEE. V lost 3 bases, J lost 6 bases, and 9 bases stayed unmatched. CDR3 protein: CASSAGTGGESPEAFF. The DNA for the CDR3 is TGTGCCAGCAGCGCCGGGACAGGGGGCGAAAGCCCTGAAGCTTTCTTT.

The chain is built from TRBV7-8 and TRBJ2-1; D unclear. Per germline, CDR1 SGHVS and CDR2 FQNEAQ. This CDR3 contains 13 residues. V lost 3 bases to trimming and J lost 15 bases, with 18 bases between them. The CDR3 DNA is TGTGCCAGCAGCTTTTCGACGGATCGGCGGCGGTTCTTC. Residues: CASSFSTDRRRFF.

This sequence joins TRBV18 and TRBJ2-3; D is possibly TRBD2 (5 bases). The CDR3 totals 18 residues. Germline V gene sequence: CDR1 KGHSH, CDR2 LQKENI. With 3 bases removed from V and 0 bases from J, the gap between germline ends came to 19 bases. The CDR3 DNA follows: TGTGCCAGCTCACCGCCCCTCGTGGAGCGGACTAGCACAGATACGCAGTATTTT. As protein: CASSPPLVERTSTDTQYF.

V gene TRBV5-1 combines with J gene TRBJ2-3; the D gene is possibly TRBD2 (6 bases). V lost 0 bases, J lost 2 bases, and 7 bases lay in between. This CDR3 contains 14 residues. In germline, CDR1 is SGHRS, CDR2 YFSETQ. In DNA form, the CDR3 reads TGCGCCAGCAGCTTGGGGGACTTCACAGATACGCAGTATTTT. It specifies CASSLGDFTDTQYF.

The CDR3 is CASSLGAAFNEQFF. The CDR3 DNA reads as TGTGCCAGCAGCTTAGGTGCCGCCTTCAATGAGCAGTTCTTC. This chain uses TRBV7-2 with TRBJ2-1; D not resolved. Trimming left V 1 base short and J 6 bases short, with 10 bases between. Germline-derived CDR1 and CDR2 are SGHTA and FQGNSA. This CDR3 is 14 amino acids long.

The chain couples TRBV5-1 to TRBJ2-6; D is unresolved. Trimming cost V 4 bases and J 4 bases, with 9 bases left between them. Germline-derived CDR1 and CDR2 are SGHRS and YFSETQ. The CDR3 length is 14 residues. DNA of the CDR3: TGCGCCAGCAGCGCCGACTCCGGGGCCAACGTCCTGACTTTC. Translation gives CASSADSGANVLTF.

J is TRBJ1-2 and V is TRBV28; tentatively, D is TRBD1 (5 bases). Between the trimmed V and J ends, which lost 8 bases and 3 bases, there was a span of 19 bases. In germline, CDR1 is MDHEN, CDR2 SYDVKM. The CDR3 covers 15 residues. The CDR3 coding sequence is TGTGCCAGCGGTTGGTCTTGGGACGGCTACTATGGCTACACCTTC. This sequence encodes CASGWSWDGYYGYTF.

The genes are TRBV11-2 and TRBJ2-3, with a possible D match to TRBD1 (5 bases). Germline V CDR1 and CDR2: SGHAT, FQNNGV. Trimming cost V 3 bases and J 2 bases, with 9 bases left between them. CDR3 length equals 14 residues. The CDR3 region is CASSLDIATDTQYF. In DNA, the CDR3 is TGTGCCAGCAGCTTGGACATAGCCACAGATACGCAGTATTTT.

V usage is TRBV6-5 and J usage is TRBJ2-3; 7 nucleotides match TRBD2. The CDR3 runs to 15 residues. The ends lost 8 bases at V and 6 bases at J; junction bases unmatched: 14. From germline, CDR1 is MNHEY and CDR2 SVGAGI. In nucleotides, the CDR3 is TGTGCCAGCTGGACCTCGTGGAGCGGGGTTGATACGCAGTATTTT. Protein product: CASWTSWSGVDTQYF.

The V and J genes are TRBV11-2 and TRBJ1-5; possible D gene TRBD1, 5 bases. V shed 0 bases and J shed 9 bases, with 9 bases lying between them. Germline V gives CDR1 SGHAT, CDR2 FQNNGV. The CDR3 covers 13 residues. The chain's CDR3 is CASSLDLGTPQHF. As DNA, the CDR3 is TGTGCCAGCAGCTTAGATCTGGGGACGCCCCAGCATTTT.

J is TRBJ2-5 and V is TRBV7-6; D might be TRBD2 (5 bases). The CDR3 covers 13 residues. CDR1 SGHVS and CDR2 FNYEAQ come from the germline V gene. Trimming left V 5 bases short and J 5 bases short, with 12 bases between. Here the CDR3 reads CASSPGGGETQYF. CDR3 nucleotides: TGTGCCAGCAGCCCAGGAGGCGGGGAGACCCAGTACTTC.

The chain links TRBV27 to TRBJ2-7; 11 bases match TRBD2. This CDR3 spans 15 amino acids. V shed 7 bases, J shed 3 bases, and the junction held 8 bases outside the gene matches. Germline CDR1 MNHEY, CDR2 SMNVEV (reference sequence). The CDR3 sequence is CASNLAGGRYYEQYF. DNA for the CDR3: TGTGCCAGCAATCTAGCGGGGGGCCGATACTACGAGCAGTACTTC.

This clone has just one count. The chain carries TRBV6-6 and TRBJ2-3, with D unclear. This CDR3 has 15 amino acids. Trimming shortened V by 2 bases and J by 1 base, and 10 bases separated the two germline ends. Germline CDR1 and CDR2: MNHNY and SVGAGI (reference sequence). DNA for the CDR3: TGTGCCAGCAGTTACGGATCCCAGGGCACAGATACGCAGTATTTT. Protein product: CASSYGSQGTDTQYF.

The chain employs TRBV5-1 and TRBJ1-6, with D possibly TRBD1 on 5 matching bases. Germline CDR1 is SGHRS and CDR2 is YFSETQ. CDR3 size: 15 residues. Trimming removed 6 bases at V and 7 bases at J, with 17 bases between. For the CDR3, the DNA is TGCGCCAGCATGAAGGGGCGAACCCTAAATTCACCCCTCCACTTT. Translated: CASMKGRTLNSPLHF.

V and J are TRBV28 and TRBJ2-3; 9 bases fit TRBD2. With V trimmed by 6 bases and J by 0 bases, 22 bases remained unmatched. The CDR3 is 21 residues long. The germline V gene has CDR1 MDHEN and CDR2 SYDVKM. The CDR3 spells CASSLPPWREGPGTSTDTQYF. Here the CDR3 DNA reads TGTGCCAGCAGCTTACCCCCTTGGCGGGAGGGCCCGGGCACTAGCACAGATACGCAGTATTTT.

The chain has TRBV2 and TRBJ2-5; possible D gene TRBD2, 6 bases. This CDR3 has 14 amino acids. Germline CDR1 SNHLY, CDR2 FYNNEI. The V end lost 1 base, the J end lost 7 bases, and 13 bases lay between the germline ends. The CDR3, as DNA: TGTGCCAGCAGTGAAGGGATGAGGGGAGGGACCCAGTACTTC. Amino acids: CASSEGMRGGTQYF. Variable domain in full (rest from reference TRBV2 and TRBJ2-5): EPEVTQTPSHQVTQMGQEVILRCVPISNHLYFYWYRQILGQKVEFLVSFYNNEISEKSEIFDDQFSVERPDGSNFTLKIRSTKLEDSAMYFCASSEGMRGGTQYFGPGTRLLVL.

The chain employs TRBV14 and TRBJ2-7; D unresolved. The CDR3 spans 14 residues. Trimming stripped 1 base from V and 3 bases from J, with 10 bases between. Germline V lookup: CDR1 SGHDN, CDR2 FVKESK. CDR3 nucleotides: TGTGCCAGCAGCCAAGGGAGTAGCTTCTACGAGCAGTACTTC. Its protein product is CASSQGSSFYEQYF.